Below are 28 T cell receptor beta chains sequenced from a single sample in a study of shared clonotypes between healthy human individuals. Sequenced by immunoSEQ multiplex PCR; TCRdb stores in-frame clones only, minus some. The table has about 1.1 million clones, approximately 78% seen once; the top ten hold 0.52%. Sequenced material: memory CD4+ T cells from PBMCs. Subset specified: CD45RA-negative fraction. These receptor sequences come from a man younger than 35 in good health. Some clones in this sample may be carry-over from other donors' samples.

This sequence joins TRBV5-1 and TRBJ2-5; possibly TRBD1 for D (6 bases). Germline V gene sequence: CDR1 SGHRS, CDR2 YFSETQ. The V end lost 2 bases, the J end lost 5 bases, and 16 bases lay between the germline ends. The CDR3 is 15 amino acids. CDR3 DNA: TGCGCCAGCAGCTTACCAGGGGCGTTTACGGAGACCCAGTACTTC. Amino acid sequence: CASSLPGAFTETQYF.

The chain is built from TRBV18 and TRBJ1-5, with 12 nucleotides matching TRBD1. Germline lookup yields CDR1 KGHSH and CDR2 LQKENI. This CDR3 has 17 amino acids. Losses at the gene ends were 4 bases for V and 2 bases for J; bases not matched to a gene: 6. The CDR3 DNA is TGTGCCAGCTCACTCGGGACAGGGGGCCCGGGCAATCAGCCCCAGCATTTT. Its translation is CASSLGTGGPGNQPQHF.

This clone showed up just a few times. This sequence joins TRBV14 and TRBJ2-7, with D uncertain. The CDR3 is 14 residues long. V was shortened by 0 bases and J by 6 bases, with 12 bases between the two germline ends. Germline assignment: CDR1 SGHDN and CDR2 FVKESK. CDR3 bases: TGTGCCAGCAGCCAAGACCCCCTAGGACGCGAGCAGTACTTC. Its translation is CASSQDPLGREQYF.

The chain joins TRBV7-8 to TRBJ2-7, with 10 bases fitting TRBD2. J lost 3 bases, V lost 5 bases, and 4 bases had no gene match. The germline CDR1 and CDR2 sequences are SGHVS and FQNEAQ. CDR3 length: 14 residues. The CDR3 nucleotides are TGTGCCAGCAGCCGAACTAGCGGGAACTACGAGCAGTACTTC. Amino acids: CASSRTSGNYEQYF.

CDR3 loop: CASKASGETQYF. The CDR3 region has the DNA TGTGCCAGCAAGGCCAGTGGAGAGACCCAGTACTTC. This chain uses TRBV6-5 with TRBJ2-5; D remains unclear. The CDR3 sequence is 12 residues long. Germline V gives CDR1 MNHEY, CDR2 SVGAGI. V was clipped by 7 bases and J by 4 bases, with 10 bases between them.

The V call is TRBV12-2, the J call TRBJ2-4. TRBV12-2 is shown as a pseudogene. The CDR3 is made up of 13 amino acids. The CDR3 protein is CASSISRDNIQYF. The CDR3 region has the DNA TGTGCCAGCAGCATTTCAAGGGATAACATTCAGTACTTC.

For this clone: The sample contains more than one DNA sequence encoding this CDR3. The chain carries TRBV2 and TRBJ1-5; no firm D call. The V gene's germline CDR1 is SNHLY and CDR2 FYNNEI. V lost 3 bases, J lost 6 bases, and 3 bases lay in between. CDR3 size: 11 residues. The CDR3 DNA sequence: TGTGCCAGCAGTGATGGTCAGCCCCAGCATTTT. Translation: CASSDGQPQHF.

The chain joins TRBV5-4 to TRBJ2-5; either TRBD1 or TRBD2 may fit D (5 bases each). The germline CDR1 and CDR2 sequences are SGHNT and YYREEE (reference sequence). V was pared by 2 bases and J by 5 bases, with 16 bases between. The CDR3 covers 15 residues. The CDR3 DNA reads TGTGCCAGCAGCTTAGACAGCCTAAGGAGGGAGACCCAGTACTTC. It translates to CASSLDSLRRETQYF.

The rearrangement uses TRBV7-3 and TRBJ2-3, with no clear D. The CDR3 spans 14 residues. Germline V gene data show CDR1 as SGHTA and CDR2 as FQGTGA. The V end was cut by 0 bases, the J end by 7 bases, with 11 bases between. Here the CDR3 reads CASSLTAATNTQYF. The CDR3 coding sequence is TGTGCCAGCAGCTTAACGGCGGCGACAAATACGCAGTATTTT.

This clone was counted a few times. The chain combines TRBV15 with TRBJ2-3; D is unclear. Germline values: CDR1 LNHNV, CDR2 YYDKDF (reference sequence). V dropped 3 bases and J dropped 0 bases, with 13 bases sitting between them. The CDR3 extends over 16 amino acids. In DNA form, the CDR3 reads TGTGCCACCAGCAGCCCAGGAGCAGCCAGCACAGATACGCAGTATTTT. It is translated as CATSSPGAASTDTQYF.

The V gene is TRBV7-2, the J gene TRBJ1-5; D possibly corresponds to TRBD1 (5 bases). Germline CDR1 and CDR2: SGHTA and FQGNSA. V shed 5 bases and J shed 4 bases, with 9 bases lying between them. The CDR3 covers 13 residues. The CDR3 loop reads CASSGAINQPQHF. The DNA for the CDR3 is TGTGCCAGCAGCGGGGCCATAAATCAGCCCCAGCATTTT.

J is TRBJ1-3 and V is TRBV5-1, with D hard to call. The CDR3 is 16 amino acids. The V and J ends lost 4 bases and 3 bases respectively, with 17 bases between them. Germline V gene lookup returns CDR1 SGHRS and CDR2 YFSETQ. Here the CDR3 DNA reads TGCGCCAGCAGCCTGGGGTCCACCCATGGTGGAAACACCATATATTTT. Its protein is CASSLGSTHGGNTIYF.

In its sample, this clone was seen a few times. The gene calls are TRBV28 and TRBJ2-7, with TRBD1 matching 10 bases. Germline CDR1 is MDHEN and CDR2 is SYDVKM. V shed 3 bases, J shed 5 bases, and the junction held 7 bases outside the gene matches. The CDR3 covers 15 residues. CDR3 nucleotide sequence: TGTGCCAGCAGTTTGCCAGCGACAGGGGGCAACGAGCAGTACTTC. It specifies CASSLPATGGNEQYF.

V gene TRBV5-4 combines with J gene TRBJ2-7; no firm D call. Trimming cost V 0 bases and J 3 bases, with 7 bases left between them. The CDR3 spans 13 residues. Germline CDR1 SGHNT, CDR2 YYREEE (reference sequence). CDR3 region: CASSLDLVYEQYF. As DNA, the CDR3 is TGTGCCAGCAGCTTGGATTTGGTCTACGAGCAGTACTTC.

In this sample, this clone turned up a few times. The V gene is TRBV5-5, the J gene TRBJ1-3; D gene uncertain. The V and J ends lost 0 bases and 0 bases respectively, with 10 bases between them. This CDR3 is built from 16 residues. The germline V gene encodes CDR1 SGHKS and CDR2 YYEKEE (reference sequence). The CDR3: CASSLGPESSGNTIYF. The CDR3 DNA sequence: TGTGCCAGCAGCTTGGGGCCAGAGAGCTCTGGAAACACCATATATTTT.

The rearrangement uses TRBV7-3 and TRBJ2-1; perhaps D is TRBD1 or TRBD2 (5 bases each). V lost 7 bases, J lost 7 bases, and 17 bases lay in between. Looked up from germline, CDR1 is SGHTA and CDR2 is FQGTGA. The CDR3 sequence is 14 residues long. Written as DNA, the CDR3 is TGTGCCAGCAAACTCCGAGGGGTAGCGAATGAGCAGTTCTTC. The encoded protein is CASKLRGVANEQFF.

This clone occurred many times. At the DNA level, this CDR3 is encoded by other sequences in the same sample as well. The CDR3 spells CASSRLAGGYNEQFF. CDR3 DNA sequence: TGTGCCAGCAGCAGACTAGCGGGAGGCTACAATGAGCAGTTCTTC. This chain uses TRBV2 with TRBJ2-1; TRBD2 matches at 13 bases. CDR1 and CDR2 from the germline V gene are SNHLY and FYNNEI. Trimming cost V 6 bases and J 3 bases; bases outside gene matches: 2. This CDR3 comprises 15 residues.

This rearrangement joins TRBV28 to TRBJ2-3, with D possibly TRBD2 on 6 matching bases. Trimming took 6 bases from V and 1 from J, leaving 11 bases between them. In germline, CDR1 is MDHEN, CDR2 SYDVKM. There are 14 residues in the CDR3. CDR3 residues: CASSRESGTDTQYF. In DNA, the CDR3 is TGTGCCAGCAGCCGGGAGAGCGGCACAGATACGCAGTATTTT. Based on the CDR3 plus reference TRBV28 and TRBJ2-3, the full variable domain is DVKVTQSSRYLVKRTGEKVFLECVQDMDHENMFWYRQDPGLGLRLIYFSYDVKMKEKGDIPEGYSVSREKKERFSLILESASTNQTSMYLCASSRESGTDTQYFGPGTRLTVL.

Concerning this clone itself: One end of the junction varies from germline; a read error may be responsible. The chain joins TRBV20-1 to TRBJ1-1, with D unresolved. CDR3 size: 11 residues. CDR1 DFQATT and CDR2 SNEGSKA come from the germline V gene (reference sequence). CDR3 sequence: CSTSRAYEAFF. For the CDR3, the DNA is TGCAGTACTAGTAGAGCGTATGAAGCTTTCTTT.

The chain employs TRBV5-1 and TRBJ2-2, with D possibly called TRBD1 or TRBD2 (5 bases each). The CDR3 has 17 amino acids. V was clipped by 0 bases and J by 2 bases, with 14 bases between them. The V gene's germline CDR1 is SGHRS and CDR2 YFSETQ. CDR3 sequence reads: CASSLAVGVGNTGELFF. DNA of the CDR3: TGCGCCAGCAGCTTGGCCGTGGGGGTTGGAAACACCGGGGAGCTGTTTTTT.

This chain joins TRBV9 and TRBJ2-5; TRBD2 matches 7 bases. V shed 0 bases and J 0 bases; nucleotides not matched to a gene: 2. Germline lookup yields CDR1 SGDLS and CDR2 YYNGEE. The CDR3 consists of 15 residues. CDR3 protein: CASSVGAGDQETQYF. The CDR3 DNA sequence: TGTGCCAGCAGCGTAGGGGCGGGAGACCAAGAGACCCAGTACTTC.

This clone has only one observation. The rearrangement uses TRBV27 and TRBJ2-3; D ambiguous. This CDR3 is built from 13 residues. Trimming shortened V by 5 bases and J by 5 bases, and 11 bases separated the two germline ends. CDR1 and CDR2 (germline): MNHEY, SMNVEV (reference sequence). CDR3 loop: CASSPRWGDTQYF. In DNA, the CDR3 is TGTGCCAGCAGTCCCCGTTGGGGAGATACGCAGTATTTT.

The chain joins TRBV5-8 to TRBJ1-4, with D perhaps matching TRBD1 (6 bases). The CDR3 is made up of 15 amino acids. From germline, CDR1 is SGHTS and CDR2 YDEGEE. The V end lost 0 bases, the J end lost 8 bases, and 14 bases lay between the germline ends. CDR3 in DNA: TGTGCCAGCAGCTTGGTGTCGGGGGCTGGAGAAAAACTGTTTTTT. Its protein product is CASSLVSGAGEKLFF.

The chain employs TRBV2 and TRBJ2-3; D remains unclear. The V gene's germline CDR1 is SNHLY and CDR2 FYNNEI. The CDR3 is 14 amino acids. The V end was cut by 2 bases, the J end by 2 bases, with 8 bases between. DNA of the CDR3: TGTGCCAGCAGTGAATCCGCGGTCACAGATACGCAGTATTTT. Translating gives CASSESAVTDTQYF.

CDR3 in DNA: TGTGCCAGCAGTTCCGGGACACTCATTTACGAGCAGTACTTC. As protein: CASSSGTLIYEQYF. The chain combines TRBV6-5 with TRBJ2-7; D is possibly TRBD1 (6 bases). V gave up 4 bases and J gave up 4 bases, with 14 bases separating them. The CDR3 covers 14 residues. Germline loops: CDR1 MNHEY, CDR2 SVGAGI.

Note on this clone: Other DNA sequences from this sample encode an identical CDR3 as well. The chain employs TRBV6-1 and TRBJ1-5; D not certain. The CDR3 has 13 residues. Looked up from germline, CDR1 is MNHNS and CDR2 is SASEGT. V dropped 7 bases and J dropped 2 bases, with 9 bases sitting between them. The CDR3 DNA reads TGTGCCAGCACTTCGACGGGCAATCAGCCCCAGCATTTT. This encodes CASTSTGNQPQHF.

This clone was detected only a few times. The same CDR3 can be traced to other DNA sequences in this sample. J is TRBJ2-5 and V is TRBV28; D possibly uses TRBD1 or TRBD2 (5 bases each). The CDR3 length is 14 residues. Per germline, CDR1 MDHEN and CDR2 SYDVKM. Trimming pared 5 bases from V and 5 bases from J, leaving 15 bases between. In nucleotides, the CDR3 is TGTGCCAGCAGTCTAATTGGGGGTCCGGAGACCCAGTACTTC. Translation: CASSLIGGPETQYF.

The chain recombines TRBV2 with TRBJ1-2, with D perhaps matching TRBD1 (6 bases). V was clipped by 1 base and J by 7 bases, with 10 bases between them. Germline V lookup: CDR1 SNHLY, CDR2 FYNNEI. This CDR3 contains 13 residues. CDR3 nucleotides: TGTGCCAGCAGTGAAGTCGTGGGGGCTGGCTACACCTTC. It is translated as CASSEVVGAGYTF.